Here is one TCR beta chain with its context. The CDR3 contains 14 residues. V lost 8 bases to trimming and J lost 1 base, with 15 bases between them. In germline, CDR1 is MNHNS, CDR2 SASEGT. The source of the sample is a study of T cell changes during pregnancy in multiple sclerosis. Sequencing was performed with immunoSEQ multiplex PCR; in TCRdb, only in-frame clones are kept and a portion is missing. The table shows some 46,000 clones, with 92% occurring only once. This TCR came from a female donor with multiple sclerosis, enrolled in a pregnancy study. The V call is TRBV6-1, the J call TRBJ2-7, with D perhaps given as TRBD1 or TRBD2 (6 bases each). Sequenced input: peripheral blood. The CDR3 protein is CASGGQGESYEQYF. The CDR3 DNA reads TGTGCCAGCGGGGGGCAGGGTGAGTCCTACGAGCAGTACTTC.